This T cell receptor beta chain is from a study of cytomegalovirus exposure and HLA in healthy donors. In the case of this clone: Its specificity is not known.

Trimming shortened V by 7 bases and J by 7 bases, and 17 bases separated the two germline ends. Germline V gene lookup returns CDR1 SNHLY and CDR2 FYNNEI. CDR3 length: 14 residues. The PCR employed 60 Vbeta primers together with 13 Jbeta primers. The method was immunoSEQ multiplex PCR; TCRdb's version includes in-frame clones alone and lacks a portion of them. The sample shows some 170,000 clones, approximately 78% of them seen only once. Overall study findings and caveats: Earlier results showed most TCR beta V segments being productive about 87% or about 30% of the time. In vitro testing confirmed three CMV-associated chains as specific for CMV antigens.

The TCR originated in a human donor in good health. This chain joins TRBV2 and TRBJ1-5; no reliable D call. Sequencing was performed on PBMCs. CDR3 in DNA: TGTGCCAGCACCAGCTATAATGGCGGGCAGCCCCAGCATTTT. Encoded protein: CASTSYNGGQPQHF. Based on the CDR3 plus reference TRBV2 and TRBJ1-5, the full variable domain is EPEVTQTPSHQVTQMGQEVILRCVPISNHLYFYWYRQILGQKVEFLVSFYNNEISEKSEIFDDQFSVERPDGSNFTLKIRSTKLEDSAMYFCASTSYNGGQPQHFGDGTRLSIL.